This T cell receptor beta chain was recorded in a study of T cell repertoires in cytomegalovirus infection (dated by TCRdb to about 2019). Regarding the research as a whole: Donor HLA type was relevant to the analysis, because carriage of CMV infection together with the matching HLA type was indicated by public TCR beta signatures. General findings and caveats noted by the study authors: The ex vivo response was dominated by HLA-C-restricted CMV-specific TCR beta clonotypes, which also provided the single most frequent clonotype in two of eight donors. Carriers of CMV infection plus the relevant HLA type were discriminated by the cumulative frequency of public TCR beta family members in the study cohort and in an independent roughly 370-donor cohort.

The CDR3 goes from the cysteine to the phenylalanine over 16 residues. CDR3 DNA is the only sequence kept; it has 48 bases, read in frame from the first base. CDR1 and CDR2, looked up from the germline V gene, are MGHRA and YSYEKL. Ends trimmed: V by 2 bases, J by 0 bases; bases unmatched to a gene: 3. This clonotype was seen ten or more times. Its binding antigen is unknown. No base quality values were provided; no much bigger clone lies one nucleotide off. Sequencing took place on an Illumina HiSeq 1500. Clones were called with MiXCR by TCRdb after fastp trimmed the public reads at Q25, and only in-frame beta chains were retained. CDR3 protein sequences are deduplicated, and each keeps its most common genes and DNA. The sample table holds roughly 320,000 distinct CDR3 sequences, of which 8% to 10% were seen once. Approximately 2.3% of the sample lies in the top ten.

Sequenced: PBMCs. The rearrangement joined TRBV4-1 to TRBJ2-1; 8 bases in the junction line up with TRBD2. The sequence was collected from a human donor in good health (CMV status not recorded). Some clones in this sample may be carry-over from other donors' samples. The DNA sequence reads TGCGCCAGCAGCCAAAATAGCGGGGTCTCCTACAATGAGCAGTTCTTC. Its translation is CASSQNSGVSYNEQFF.